This TCR beta chain originates from a study of CD8 T cells in ankylosing spondylitis. V gave up 2 bases and J gave up 1 base; unmatched junction bases: 0. The CDR3 has 15 residues. Germline CDR1 and CDR2: LNHNV and YYDKDF (reference sequence). This clonotype came up a few times. Its antigen is as yet unknown. Molecular-barcoded quantitative 5'-RACE produced these TCR beta libraries. TCRdb fed the 5' RACE reads into MiXCR, producing one record per CDR3 protein. The sample consists of about 310,000 distinct CDR3 sequences, under 25% of them appearing once. Points from the study as a whole: Researchers report that disease-linked clones proved CD8+ and relatively rare in peripheral blood. Characteristic of ankylosing spondylitis blood, it appeared, was a TCR beta motif comprising about eight highly homologous variants. From matched ankylosing spondylitis synovial fluid, disease-linked clones were reportedly recovered at significantly enriched levels.

The chain joins TRBV15 to TRBJ2-7, with TRBD2 identical over 12 bases. This receptor was taken from a female donor with ankylosing spondylitis or in good health (not recorded which). The sequenced material came from blood, either unsorted or a sorted T cell fraction (not recorded which). Here the CDR3 reads CATSRTSGRSYEQYF. The CDR3, as DNA: TGTGCCACCAGCAGAACTAGCGGGAGGTCCTACGAGCAGTACTTC.